Listed here are 3 T cell receptor beta chains from one sample, sequenced in a study of T cell responses to AZD1222 COVID-19 vaccine. Generated by immunoSEQ multiplex PCR, the TCRdb table keeps only in-frame clones and is missing some. The table lists roughly 150,000 clones, 85% to 95% of them singletons. The material sequenced was peripheral blood, taken on day 0 of AZD1222 vaccination. These receptors all come from an adult in good health.

The chain recombines TRBV19 with TRBJ2-2; D gene ambiguous. Trimming stripped 5 bases from V and 1 base from J, with 8 bases between. The CDR3 is 14 amino acids. Germline lookup yields CDR1 LNHDA and CDR2 SQIVND (reference sequence). CDR3 DNA sequence: TGTGCCAGTAGTCCAGCGAGGAACACCGGGGAGCTGTTTTTT. It specifies CASSPARNTGELFF.

The J gene is TRBJ2-2, the V gene TRBV11-2; TRBD1 is a possible D gene (6 bases). The CDR3 consists of 14 residues. With 4 bases removed from V and 6 bases from J, the gap between germline ends came to 12 bases. Per germline, CDR1 SGHAT and CDR2 FQNNGV. The CDR3 coding sequence is TGTGCCAGCAGCTCTCTTAAGGGGGCCGGGGAGCTGTTTTTT. Encoded protein: CASSSLKGAGELFF.

This clone was picked up a small number of times. The chain links TRBV6-1 to TRBJ1-2, with D possibly matching TRBD1 (6 bases). The CDR3 runs 15 residues. V was shortened by 2 bases and J by 4 bases, with 14 bases between the two germline ends. CDR1 and CDR2 from the germline V gene are MNHNS and SASEGT. The CDR3 is CASSESAGESYGYTF. CDR3 DNA sequence: TGTGCCAGCAGTGAATCTGCAGGGGAGAGCTATGGCTACACCTTC.